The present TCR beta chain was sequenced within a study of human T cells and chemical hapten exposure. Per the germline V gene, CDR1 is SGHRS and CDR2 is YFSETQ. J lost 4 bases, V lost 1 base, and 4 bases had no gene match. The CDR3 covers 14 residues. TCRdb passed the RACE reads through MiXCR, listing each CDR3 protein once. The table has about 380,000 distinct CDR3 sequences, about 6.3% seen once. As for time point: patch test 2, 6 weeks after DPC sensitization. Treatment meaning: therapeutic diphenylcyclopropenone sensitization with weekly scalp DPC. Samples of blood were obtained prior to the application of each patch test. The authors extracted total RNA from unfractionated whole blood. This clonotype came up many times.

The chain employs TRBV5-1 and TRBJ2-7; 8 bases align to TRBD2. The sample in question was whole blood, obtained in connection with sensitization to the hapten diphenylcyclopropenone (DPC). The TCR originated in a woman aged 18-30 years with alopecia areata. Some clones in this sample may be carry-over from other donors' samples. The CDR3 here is CASSLTSGGYEQYF. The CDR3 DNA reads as TGCGCCAGCAGCTTGACTAGCGGAGGTTACGAGCAGTACTTC. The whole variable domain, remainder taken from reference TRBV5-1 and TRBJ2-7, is KAGVTQTPRYLIKTRGQQVTLSCSPISGHRSVSWYQQTPGQGLQFLFEYFSETQRNKGNFPGRFSGRQFSNSRSEMNVSTLELGDSALYLCASSLTSGGYEQYFGPGTRLTVT.